The 24 T cell receptor beta chains below all came from one sample that was sequenced in a study of cytomegalovirus exposure and HLA in healthy donors. Use of 60 Vbeta and 13 Jbeta primers characterized the PCR. Generated by immunoSEQ multiplex PCR, the TCRdb table keeps only in-frame clones and is missing some. The repertoire consists of about 190,000 clones, with 65% to 80% occurring once and the leading ten covering 1.1%. The sample comprised PBMCs. These receptors all come from a woman aged 40 to 49 in good health and CMV-seronegative.

The chain combines TRBV6-5 with TRBJ1-2; 8 bases fit TRBD1. Germline V gene sequence: CDR1 MNHEY, CDR2 SVGAGI. The CDR3 extends over 14 amino acids. The ends lost 0 bases at V and 8 bases at J; junction bases unmatched: 5. The CDR3 here is CASSYSTAGGGYTF. CDR3 bases: TGTGCCAGCAGTTACTCGACGGCAGGGGGCGGCTACACCTTC.

V and J are TRBV2 and TRBJ2-7, with TRBD1 matching over 7 bases. Germline loops: CDR1 SNHLY, CDR2 FYNNEI. V shed 2 bases and J 9 bases; nucleotides not matched to a gene: 13. This CDR3 is built from 15 residues. As DNA, the CDR3 is TGTGCCAGCAGTGAATTTCCAACAGGGGACCCGGGGCAGTACGTC. Its protein is CASSEFPTGDPGQYV.

The chain joins TRBV30 to TRBJ1-2; D possibly corresponds to TRBD1 (5 bases). CDR3 size: 14 residues. V lost 3 bases, J lost 5 bases, and 16 bases lay in between. The germline V gene has CDR1 GTSNPN and CDR2 SVGIG (reference sequence). In nucleotides, the CDR3 is TGTGCCTGGAGCCCATGGGGCCTTGTTTATGGCTACACCTTC. Translated, it gives CAWSPWGLVYGYTF.

Points on this clone: An end of the junction does not agree with germline; a read error may underlie this. The same CDR3 can be traced to other DNA sequences in this sample. V is TRBV6-5 and J is TRBJ1-1; TRBD1 might be the D (5 bases). Germline V gives CDR1 MNHEY, CDR2 SVGAGI. The CDR3 totals 16 residues. CDR3 amino acids: CASSYSNSQGNTEAFF. Here the CDR3 DNA reads TGTGCCAGCAGTTACTCGAACTCGCAGGGAAACACTGAAGCCTTCTTT.

The chain joins TRBV7-2 to TRBJ2-3, with 7 positions matching TRBD2. Looked up from germline, CDR1 is SGHTA and CDR2 is FQGNSA. V lost 1 base, J lost 5 bases, and 6 bases stayed unmatched. The CDR3 is made up of 15 amino acids. In DNA form, the CDR3 reads TGTGCCAGCAGCTTAGATGGGGGGGGTGGAGATACGCAGTATTTT. It translates to CASSLDGGGGDTQYF.

This chain connects TRBV12-5 to TRBJ2-6; no reliable D call. Germline CDR1 is LGHNT and CDR2 is FRNRAP. The CDR3 sequence is 14 residues long. Trimming pared 2 bases from V and 1 base from J, leaving 3 bases between. CDR3 sequence: CASGLSSGANVLTF. CDR3 in DNA: TGTGCTAGTGGTTTGTCTTCTGGGGCCAACGTCCTGACTTTC.

Concerning this clone: Other DNA sequences from this sample encode an identical CDR3 as well. J is TRBJ2-2 and V is TRBV5-6, with 7 bases aligning to TRBD2. With V trimmed by 6 bases and J by 0 bases, 2 bases remained unmatched. This CDR3 has 14 residues. Germline lookup yields CDR1 SGHDT and CDR2 YYEEEE. The CDR3, as DNA: TGTGCCAGCACCCTAGCGGCGAACACCGGGGAGCTGTTTTTT. It specifies CASTLAANTGELFF.

A note on this clone: The junction departs from germline at one end; a sequencing error may be responsible. The CDR3 DNA is TGTGCCAGCAGCCTAGCGGGAGGGTACAATGAGCAGTTCTTC. Amino acid sequence: CASSLAGGYNEQFF. This rearrangement joins TRBV7-8 to TRBJ2-1; 12 nucleotides match TRBD2. There are 14 residues in the CDR3. The germline V gene encodes CDR1 SGHVS and CDR2 FQNEAQ.

The V and J genes are TRBV5-1 and TRBJ2-7, with 11 bases lining up with TRBD2. There are 15 residues in the CDR3. Per the germline V gene, CDR1 is SGHRS and CDR2 is YFSETQ. V lost 4 bases to trimming and J lost 5 bases; unmatched junction nucleotides: 8. The CDR3 DNA sequence: TGCGCCAGCAGCCAAGGGAGACTAGCGGGGAACGAGCAGTACTTC. It yields the protein CASSQGRLAGNEQYF.

V is TRBV30 and J is TRBJ2-2; TRBD2 is a possible D gene (5 bases). This CDR3 is 15 amino acids long. CDR1 and CDR2 (germline): GTSNPN, SVGIG (reference sequence). With 4 bases removed from V and 2 bases from J, the gap between germline ends came to 14 bases. CDR3 bases: TGTGCCTGGAAATTACCTAGCCTAAACACCGGGGAGCTGTTTTTT. It is translated as CAWKLPSLNTGELFF. The full variable domain, completed using reference TRBV30 and TRBJ2-2, is SQTIHQWPATLVQPVGSPLSLECTVEGTSNPNLYWYRQAAGRGLQLLFYSVGIGQISSEVPQNLSASRPQDRQFILSSKKLLLSDSGFYLCAWKLPSLNTGELFFGEGSRLTVL.

V gene TRBV10-1 combines with J gene TRBJ1-1, with 7 bases identical to TRBD1. Unmatched junction bases numbered 8, after V lost 6 bases and J lost 4 bases. Germline assignment: CDR1 WNHNN and CDR2 SYGVQD (reference sequence). CDR3 length: 14 amino acids. CDR3: CASSQQGLGTEAFF. CDR3 DNA: TGCGCCAGCAGCCAACAGGGGCTGGGCACTGAAGCTTTCTTT.

CDR3 loop: CASSVTGSTEAFF. For the CDR3, the DNA is TGTGCCAGCAGCGTAACGGGTTCTACTGAAGCTTTCTTT. The rearrangement uses TRBV9 and TRBJ1-1, with D uncertain. Germline CDR1 SGDLS, CDR2 YYNGEE. The CDR3 totals 13 residues. V shed 1 base and J shed 5 bases, with 9 bases lying between them.

This clone has just one count. The chain carries TRBV18 and TRBJ1-1; 8 bases agree with TRBD1. The CDR3 loop spans 15 amino acids. The V gene end was trimmed by 4 bases and the J gene end by 2 bases; junction bases not matched to a gene: 6. CDR1 is KGHSH, CDR2 LQKENI, per germline. The CDR3, as DNA: TGTGCCAGCTCACTAAGGACAGGGTCAAACACTGAAGCTTTCTTT. It translates to CASSLRTGSNTEAFF.

The genes are TRBV30 and TRBJ2-3; 13 nucleotides match TRBD2. Germline CDR1 GTSNPN, CDR2 SVGIG (reference sequence). This CDR3 has 16 amino acids. Trimming at V came to 0 bases and at J to 4 bases, leaving 4 bases not matched to a gene. The CDR3, as DNA: TGTGCCTGGAGTGTGGGAACTAGCGGGAGGGCAGATACGCAGTATTTT. It encodes CAWSVGTSGRADTQYF.

The chain combines TRBV19 with TRBJ2-1, with 11 nucleotides matching TRBD1. The CDR3 has 14 amino acids. From germline, CDR1 is LNHDA and CDR2 SQIVND (reference sequence). Losses at the gene ends were 6 bases for V and 3 bases for J; bases not matched to a gene: 1. CDR3 sequence: CASRDRGLYNEQFF. The CDR3 nucleotides read TGTGCCAGTAGGGACAGGGGGCTCTACAATGAGCAGTTCTTC.

The chain combines TRBV5-1 with TRBJ1-1; D call uncertain. Trimming cost V 2 bases and J 0 bases, with 5 bases left between them. The CDR3 runs to 13 residues. In germline, CDR1 is SGHRS, CDR2 YFSETQ. CDR3 DNA: TGCGCCAGCAGCTTCACTATGAACACTGAAGCTTTCTTT. Translation gives CASSFTMNTEAFF.

The gene calls are TRBV30 and TRBJ1-4, with 8 bases aligning to TRBD1. Germline values: CDR1 GTSNPN, CDR2 SVGIG (reference sequence). The CDR3 extends over 14 amino acids. V gave up 1 base and J gave up 7 bases; unmatched junction bases: 5. CDR3 region: CAWSAGGSSEKLFF. In nucleotides, the CDR3 is TGTGCCTGGAGTGCAGGGGGCTCGAGTGAAAAACTGTTTTTT. Full variable domain (remainder filled in from reference TRBV30 and TRBJ1-4): SQTIHQWPATLVQPVGSPLSLECTVEGTSNPNLYWYRQAAGRGLQLLFYSVGIGQISSEVPQNLSASRPQDRQFILSSKKLLLSDSGFYLCAWSAGGSSEKLFFGSGTQLSVL.

The rearrangement uses TRBV5-1 and TRBJ2-3; D remains unclear. This CDR3 spans 14 amino acids. V was cut by 0 bases and J by 4 bases, with 9 bases left in between. CDR1 is SGHRS, CDR2 YFSETQ, per germline. CDR3 sequence reads: CASSLVSHPDTQYF. The CDR3 DNA sequence: TGCGCCAGCAGCTTGGTTAGTCACCCAGATACGCAGTATTTT.

This clone was detected only a few times. The V and J genes are TRBV4-2 and TRBJ1-3, with 9 bases that match TRBD1. CDR1 is LGHNA and CDR2 is YNFKEQ in the germline V gene. The CDR3 is made up of 17 amino acids. With 0 bases clipped from V and 3 bases from J, the junction kept 6 bases outside the gene matches. The CDR3 loop is CASSQEAGTGYGNTIYF. DNA of the CDR3: TGTGCCAGCAGCCAAGAGGCCGGGACAGGGTATGGAAACACCATATATTTT.

This chain links TRBV2 with TRBJ2-1; 9 bases are a match to TRBD1. Germline lookup yields CDR1 SNHLY and CDR2 FYNNEI. Trimming at V came to 11 bases and at J to 4 bases, leaving 12 bases not matched to a gene. The CDR3 consists of 15 residues. CDR3 residues: CAGKTGGTSYNEQFF. The CDR3 DNA sequence: TGTGCCGGAAAGACAGGGGGAACGTCGTACAATGAGCAGTTCTTC.

The V gene is TRBV6-6, the J gene TRBJ2-3, with TRBD2 identical over 14 bases. Trimming took 6 bases from V and 3 from J; bases not matched to a gene: 5. Germline V lookup: CDR1 MNHNY, CDR2 SVGAGI (reference sequence). The CDR3 contains 16 residues. CDR3 in DNA: TGTGCCAGCAGCCGGTGGACTAGCGGGAGGACAGATACGCAGTATTTT. Its protein is CASSRWTSGRTDTQYF.

The genes are TRBV4-3 and TRBJ2-1; TRBD2 matches 12 bases. Losses at the gene ends were 0 bases for V and 13 bases for J; bases not matched to a gene: 10. The CDR3 is 16 residues long. Germline loops: CDR1 LGHNA, CDR2 YSLEER. The CDR3 loop is CASSQDISSGRAAQFF. The CDR3 nucleotides read TGCGCCAGCAGCCAAGATATATCTAGCGGGAGGGCCGCTCAGTTCTTC.

The V gene is TRBV6-1, the J gene TRBJ2-7; 13 positions agree with TRBD2. V was pared by 10 bases and J by 2 bases, with 2 bases of the junction left unmatched. Per germline, CDR1 MNHNS and CDR2 SASEGT. This CDR3 is 13 amino acids long. This chain's CDR3 is CAIGTSGTYEQYV. The CDR3 DNA follows: TGTGCCATCGGGACTAGCGGGACCTACGAGCAGTACGTC.

This clone has more than one count but fewer than ten. The chain has TRBV5-8 and TRBJ2-3; 12 bases match TRBD2. This CDR3 contains 17 residues. Germline V CDR1 and CDR2: SGHTS, YDEGEE. V lost 4 bases and J lost 0; bases outside the gene matches: 6. The CDR3 here is CASSEVTSGSSTDTQYF. The CDR3 bases are TGTGCCAGCAGCGAGGTGACTAGCGGGAGTAGCACAGATACGCAGTATTTT.